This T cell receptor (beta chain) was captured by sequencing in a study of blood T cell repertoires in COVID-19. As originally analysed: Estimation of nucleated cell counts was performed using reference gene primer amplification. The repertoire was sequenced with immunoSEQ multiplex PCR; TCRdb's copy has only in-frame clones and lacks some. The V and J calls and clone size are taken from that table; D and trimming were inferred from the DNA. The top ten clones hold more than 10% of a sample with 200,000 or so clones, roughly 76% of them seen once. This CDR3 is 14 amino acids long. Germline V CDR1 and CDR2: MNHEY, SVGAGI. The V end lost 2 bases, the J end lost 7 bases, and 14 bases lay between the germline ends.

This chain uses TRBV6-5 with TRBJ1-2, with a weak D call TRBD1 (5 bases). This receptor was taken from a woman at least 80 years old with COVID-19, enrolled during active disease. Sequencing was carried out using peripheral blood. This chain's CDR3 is CASSYAGRAGGYTF. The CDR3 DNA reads TGTGCCAGCAGTTACGCAGGGCGAGCTGGTGGCTACACCTTC.